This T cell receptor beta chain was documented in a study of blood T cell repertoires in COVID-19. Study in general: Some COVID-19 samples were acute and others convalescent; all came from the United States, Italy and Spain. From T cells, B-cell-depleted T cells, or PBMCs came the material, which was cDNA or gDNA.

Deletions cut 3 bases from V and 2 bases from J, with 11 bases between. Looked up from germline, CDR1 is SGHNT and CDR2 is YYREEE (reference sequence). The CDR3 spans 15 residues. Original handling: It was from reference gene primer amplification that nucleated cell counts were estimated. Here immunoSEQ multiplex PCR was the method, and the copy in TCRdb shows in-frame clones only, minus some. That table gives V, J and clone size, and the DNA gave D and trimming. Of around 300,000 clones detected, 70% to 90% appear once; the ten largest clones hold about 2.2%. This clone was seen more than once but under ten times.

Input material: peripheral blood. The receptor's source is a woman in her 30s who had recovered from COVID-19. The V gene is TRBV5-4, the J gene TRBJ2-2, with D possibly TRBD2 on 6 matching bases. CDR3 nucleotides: TGTGCCAGCAGCTCCGGGACTTTAAACACCGGGGAGCTGTTTTTT. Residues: CASSSGTLNTGELFF. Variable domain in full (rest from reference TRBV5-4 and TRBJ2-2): ETGVTQSPTHLIKTRGQQVTLRCSSQSGHNTVSWYQQALGQGPQFIFQYYREEENGRGNFPPRFSGLQFPNYSSELNVNALELDDSALYLCASSSGTLNTGELFFGEGSRLTVL.